This paragraph reports one T cell receptor beta chain. Study processing details: Nucleated cell number was recorded as an estimate derived from reference gene primer amplification. Method: immunoSEQ multiplex PCR; TCRdb's copy keeps in-frame clones and lacks some. The V and J calls and clone size are taken from that table; D and trimming were inferred from the DNA. This table has just over 35,000 clones, 75% to 90% appearing once. The source of the sample is a study of blood T cell repertoires in COVID-19. Study summary: Whether acute or convalescent, the COVID-19 samples came from the United States, Italy and Spain. The cDNA or gDNA used as material had been derived from T cells, B-cell-depleted T cells, or PBMCs.

V shed 1 base and J 5 bases; nucleotides not matched to a gene: 6. Germline CDR1 is KGHSH and CDR2 is LQKENI. The CDR3 length is 15 residues. The chain combines TRBV18 with TRBJ2-5; 8 bases match TRBD2. This receptor was taken from a human donor in a cohort sampled during active or convalescent COVID-19. The donor label of this sample is uncertain. Sequencing used peripheral blood. The CDR3 DNA follows: TGTGCCAGCTCACCACGACGGGAGGGCCGCGAGACCCAGTACTTC. Translation gives CASSPRREGRETQYF.